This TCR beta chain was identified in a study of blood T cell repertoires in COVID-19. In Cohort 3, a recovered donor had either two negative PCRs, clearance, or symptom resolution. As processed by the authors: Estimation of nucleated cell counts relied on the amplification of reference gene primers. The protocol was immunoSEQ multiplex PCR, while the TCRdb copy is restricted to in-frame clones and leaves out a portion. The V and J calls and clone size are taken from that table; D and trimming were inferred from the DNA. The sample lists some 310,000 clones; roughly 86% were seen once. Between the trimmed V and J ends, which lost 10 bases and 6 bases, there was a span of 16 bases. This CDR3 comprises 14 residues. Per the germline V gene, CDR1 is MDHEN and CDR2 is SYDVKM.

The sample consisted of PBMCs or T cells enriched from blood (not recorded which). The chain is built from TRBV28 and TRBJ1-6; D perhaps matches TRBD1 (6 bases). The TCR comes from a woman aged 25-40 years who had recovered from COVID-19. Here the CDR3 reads CAIEPGDINSPLHF. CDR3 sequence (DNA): TGTGCCATCGAACCTGGGGACATTAATTCACCCCTCCACTTT.